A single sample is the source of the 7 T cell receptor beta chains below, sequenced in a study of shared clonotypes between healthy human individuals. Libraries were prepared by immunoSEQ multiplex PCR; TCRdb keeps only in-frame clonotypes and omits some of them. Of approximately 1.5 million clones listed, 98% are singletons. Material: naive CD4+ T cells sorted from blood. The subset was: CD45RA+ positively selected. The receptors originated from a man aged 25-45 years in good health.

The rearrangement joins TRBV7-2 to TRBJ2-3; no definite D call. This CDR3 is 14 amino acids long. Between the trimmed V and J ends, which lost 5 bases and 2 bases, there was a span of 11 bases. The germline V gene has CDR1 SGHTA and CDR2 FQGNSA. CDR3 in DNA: TGTGCCAGCAGCCCCCCTGGCCCCACAGATACGCAGTATTTT. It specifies CASSPPGPTDTQYF.

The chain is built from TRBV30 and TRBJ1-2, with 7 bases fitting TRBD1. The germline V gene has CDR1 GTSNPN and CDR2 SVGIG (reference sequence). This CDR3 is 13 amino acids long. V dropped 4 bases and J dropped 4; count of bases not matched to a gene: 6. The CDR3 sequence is CAWTTGTVYGYTF. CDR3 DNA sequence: TGTGCCTGGACTACCGGGACAGTCTATGGCTACACCTTC.

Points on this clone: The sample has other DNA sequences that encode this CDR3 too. In nucleotides, the CDR3 is TGTGCCAGCAGCTTAGGGACCGGGGAGCTGTTTTTT. Translating gives CASSLGTGELFF. V is TRBV7-6 and J is TRBJ2-2; D unclear. V was pared by 1 base and J by 5 bases, with 2 bases between. The CDR3 has 12 amino acids. Germline assignment: CDR1 SGHVS and CDR2 FNYEAQ.

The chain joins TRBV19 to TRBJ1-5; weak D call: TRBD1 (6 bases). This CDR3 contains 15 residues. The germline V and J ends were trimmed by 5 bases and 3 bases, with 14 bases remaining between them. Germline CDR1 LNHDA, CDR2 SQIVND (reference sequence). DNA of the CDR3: TGTGCCAGTAGTCACCAGGACAGCTACAATCAGCCCCAGCATTTT. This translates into CASSHQDSYNQPQHF.

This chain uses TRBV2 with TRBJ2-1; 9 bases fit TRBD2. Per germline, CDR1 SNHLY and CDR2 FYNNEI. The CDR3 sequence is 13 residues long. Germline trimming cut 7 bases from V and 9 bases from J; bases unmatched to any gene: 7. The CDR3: CASTLREGPEQFF. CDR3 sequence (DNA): TGTGCCAGCACTTTGCGGGAGGGTCCTGAGCAGTTCTTC.

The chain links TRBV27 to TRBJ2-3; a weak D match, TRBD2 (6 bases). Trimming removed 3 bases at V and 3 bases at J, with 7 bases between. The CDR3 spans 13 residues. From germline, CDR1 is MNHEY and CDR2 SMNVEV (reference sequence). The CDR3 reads CASSLEGTDTQYF. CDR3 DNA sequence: TGTGCCAGCAGTTTGGAGGGGACAGATACGCAGTATTTT.

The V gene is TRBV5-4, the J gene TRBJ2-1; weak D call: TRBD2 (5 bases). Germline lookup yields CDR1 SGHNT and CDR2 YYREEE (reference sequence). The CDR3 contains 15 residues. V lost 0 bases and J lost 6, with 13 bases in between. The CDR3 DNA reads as TGTGCCAGCAGCTTGGAACTAGAATTTAGCAATGAGCAGTTCTTC. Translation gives CASSLELEFSNEQFF.